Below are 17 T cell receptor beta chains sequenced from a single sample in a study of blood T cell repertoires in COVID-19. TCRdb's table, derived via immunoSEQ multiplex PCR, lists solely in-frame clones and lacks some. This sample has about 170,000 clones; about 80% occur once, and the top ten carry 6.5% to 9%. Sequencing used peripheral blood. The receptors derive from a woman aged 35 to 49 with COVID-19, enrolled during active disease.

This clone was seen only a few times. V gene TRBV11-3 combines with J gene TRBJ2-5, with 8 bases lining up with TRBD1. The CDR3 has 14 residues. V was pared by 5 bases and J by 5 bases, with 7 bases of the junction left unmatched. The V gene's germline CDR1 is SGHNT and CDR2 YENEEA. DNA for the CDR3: TGTGCCAGCAGCCCGACAGGGGCTATGGAGACCCAGTACTTC. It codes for CASSPTGAMETQYF.

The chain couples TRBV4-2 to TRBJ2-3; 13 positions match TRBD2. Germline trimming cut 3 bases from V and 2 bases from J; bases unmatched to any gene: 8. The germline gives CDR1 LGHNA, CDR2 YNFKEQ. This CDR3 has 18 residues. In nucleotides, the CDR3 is TGTGCCAGCAGCCAGGCTACGGGACTAGCGGGGACCACAGATACGCAGTATTTT. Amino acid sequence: CASSQATGLAGTTDTQYF.

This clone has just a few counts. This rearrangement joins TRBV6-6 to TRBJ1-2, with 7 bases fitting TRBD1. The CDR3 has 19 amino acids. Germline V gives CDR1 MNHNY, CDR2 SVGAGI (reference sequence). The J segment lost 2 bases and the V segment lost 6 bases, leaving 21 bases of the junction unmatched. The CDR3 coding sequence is TGTGCCAGCAGCTCACCTAGCCGGGACAGACACAATACAAACTATGGCTACACCTTC. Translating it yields CASSSPSRDRHNTNYGYTF.

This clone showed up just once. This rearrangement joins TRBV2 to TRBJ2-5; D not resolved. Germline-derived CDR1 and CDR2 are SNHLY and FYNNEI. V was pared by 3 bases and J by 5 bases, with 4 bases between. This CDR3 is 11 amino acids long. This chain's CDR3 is CASSDLETQYF. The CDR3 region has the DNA TGTGCCAGCAGTGACTTGGAGACCCAGTACTTC.

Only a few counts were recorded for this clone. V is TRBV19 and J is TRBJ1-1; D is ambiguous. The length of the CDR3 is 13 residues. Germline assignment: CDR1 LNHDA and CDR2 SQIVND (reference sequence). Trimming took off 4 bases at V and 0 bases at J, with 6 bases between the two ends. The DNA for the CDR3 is TGTGCCAGTAGTAGTGCAGTGAACACTGAAGCTTTCTTT. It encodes CASSSAVNTEAFF.

CDR3 in amino acids: CAWSVSRDNEQFF. CDR3 DNA: TGTGCCTGGAGTGTGAGTCGGGACAATGAGCAGTTCTTC. V usage is TRBV30 and J usage is TRBJ2-1; D is ambiguous. This CDR3 spans 13 amino acids. V gave up 0 bases and J gave up 5 bases, with 8 bases separating them. Germline V CDR1 and CDR2: GTSNPN, SVGIG (reference sequence).

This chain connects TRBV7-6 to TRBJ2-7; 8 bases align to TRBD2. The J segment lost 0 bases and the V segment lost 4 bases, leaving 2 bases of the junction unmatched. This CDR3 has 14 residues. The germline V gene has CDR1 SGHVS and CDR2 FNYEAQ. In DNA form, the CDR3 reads TGTGCCAGCAGCTATAGCGGGACCTCCTACGAGCAGTACTTC. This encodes CASSYSGTSYEQYF.

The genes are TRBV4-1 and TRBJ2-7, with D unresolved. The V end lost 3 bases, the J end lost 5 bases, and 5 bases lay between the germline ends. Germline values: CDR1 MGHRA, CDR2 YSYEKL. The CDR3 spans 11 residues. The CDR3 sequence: CASSQQDEQYF. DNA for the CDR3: TGCGCCAGCAGCCAGCAGGACGAGCAGTACTTC.

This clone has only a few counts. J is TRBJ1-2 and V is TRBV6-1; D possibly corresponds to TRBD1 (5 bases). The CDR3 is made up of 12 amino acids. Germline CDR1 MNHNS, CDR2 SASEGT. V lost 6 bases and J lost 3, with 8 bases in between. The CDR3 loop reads CASSLRDYGYTF. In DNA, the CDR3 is TGTGCCAGCAGCCTCAGGGACTATGGCTACACCTTC.

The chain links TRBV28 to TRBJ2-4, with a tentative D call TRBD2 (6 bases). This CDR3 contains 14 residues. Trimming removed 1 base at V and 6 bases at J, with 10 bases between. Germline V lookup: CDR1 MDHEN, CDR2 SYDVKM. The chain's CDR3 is CASSLSGARNIQYF. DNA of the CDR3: TGTGCCAGCAGTTTATCGGGAGCGCGAAACATTCAGTACTTC.

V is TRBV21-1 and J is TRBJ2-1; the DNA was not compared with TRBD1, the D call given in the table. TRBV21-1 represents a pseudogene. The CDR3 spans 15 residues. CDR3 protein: CASSALRTTNNEQFF. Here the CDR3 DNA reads TGTGCCAGCAGCGCACTACGGACAACTAACAATGAGCAGTTCTTC.

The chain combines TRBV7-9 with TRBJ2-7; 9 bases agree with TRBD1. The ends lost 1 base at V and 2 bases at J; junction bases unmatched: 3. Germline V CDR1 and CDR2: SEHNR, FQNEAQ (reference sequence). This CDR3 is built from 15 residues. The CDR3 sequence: CASSLVGDRAYEQYF. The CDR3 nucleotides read TGTGCCAGCAGCTTAGTCGGGGACAGGGCCTACGAGCAGTACTTC.

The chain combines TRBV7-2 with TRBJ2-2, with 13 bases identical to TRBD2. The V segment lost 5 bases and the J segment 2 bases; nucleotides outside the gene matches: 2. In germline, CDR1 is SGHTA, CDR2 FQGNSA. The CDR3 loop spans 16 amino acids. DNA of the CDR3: TGTGCCAGCAGCCGGACTAGCGGGAGTAACACCGGGGAGCTGTTTTTT. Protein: CASSRTSGSNTGELFF.

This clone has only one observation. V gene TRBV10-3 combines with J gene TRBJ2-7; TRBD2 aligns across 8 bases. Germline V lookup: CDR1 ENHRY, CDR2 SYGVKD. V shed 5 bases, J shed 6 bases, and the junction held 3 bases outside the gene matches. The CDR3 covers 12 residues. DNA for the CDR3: TGTGCCATCAGTAACCTAGCGGGCGAGCAGTACGTC. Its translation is CAISNLAGEQYV.

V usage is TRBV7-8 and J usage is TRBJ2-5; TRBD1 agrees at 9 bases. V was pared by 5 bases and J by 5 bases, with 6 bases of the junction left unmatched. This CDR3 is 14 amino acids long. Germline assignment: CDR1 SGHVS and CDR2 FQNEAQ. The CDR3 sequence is CASSITGGLETQYF. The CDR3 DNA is TGTGCCAGCAGCATCACAGGGGGCCTGGAGACCCAGTACTTC.

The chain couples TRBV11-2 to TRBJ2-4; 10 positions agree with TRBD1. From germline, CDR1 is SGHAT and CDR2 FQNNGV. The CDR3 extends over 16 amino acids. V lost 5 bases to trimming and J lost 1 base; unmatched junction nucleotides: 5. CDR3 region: CASSLTGGAAKNIQYF. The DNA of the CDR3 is TGTGCCAGCAGCCTGACAGGGGGCGCTGCCAAAAACATTCAGTACTTC.

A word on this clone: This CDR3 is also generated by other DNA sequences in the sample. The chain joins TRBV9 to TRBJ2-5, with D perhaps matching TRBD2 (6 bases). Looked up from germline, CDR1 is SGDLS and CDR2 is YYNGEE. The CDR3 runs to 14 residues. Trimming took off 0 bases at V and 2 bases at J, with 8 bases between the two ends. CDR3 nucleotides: TGTGCCAGCAGCGTAGTGGGGGGTCAAGAGACCCAGTACTTC. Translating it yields CASSVVGGQETQYF. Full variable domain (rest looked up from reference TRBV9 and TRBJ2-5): DSGVTQTPKHLITATGQRVTLRCSPRSGDLSVYWYQQSLDQGLQFLIQYYNGEERAKGNILERFSAQQFPDLHSELNLSSLELGDSALYFCASSVVGGQETQYFGPGTRLLVL.